This T cell receptor beta chain was sequenced in a study of STAT5B mutations in CD4+ large granular lymphocyte leukemia. Trimming pared 0 bases from V and 3 bases from J, leaving 15 bases between. There are 16 residues in the CDR3. CDR1 and CDR2 from the germline V gene are LGHNA and YSLEER. The protocol was immunoSEQ multiplex PCR, while the TCRdb copy is restricted to in-frame clones and leaves out a portion. This table holds roughly 36,000 clones, roughly 88% found once. The chain employs TRBV4-3 and TRBJ2-7; no firm D call. Sequences were obtained from CD4+ T cells from blood buffy coats. This sequence was found in a human donor in good health. The CDR3 region has the DNA TGCGCCAGCAGCCAAGATTCTCGGCTAGGTTACTACGAGCAGTACTTC. This codes for CASSQDSRLGYYEQYF.